Listed here are 21 T cell receptor beta chains from one sample, sequenced in a study of blood T cell repertoires in COVID-19. The repertoire was sequenced with immunoSEQ multiplex PCR; TCRdb's copy has only in-frame clones and lacks some. In the table there are a few hundred thousand clones, 75% to 90% of which are singletons. Sequencing was done on a sample of peripheral blood. Receptors originate from a woman aged 70-85 years with COVID-19, enrolled during active disease.

The gene calls are TRBV5-6 and TRBJ1-2; 7 bases map to TRBD1. This CDR3 has 13 amino acids. J was trimmed by 5 bases and V by 5 bases; bases with no gene match: 6. CDR1 and CDR2 from the germline V gene are SGHDT and YYEEEE. This chain's CDR3 is CASRDRVGYGYTF. The CDR3 nucleotides are TGTGCCAGCAGAGACAGGGTGGGGTATGGCTACACCTTC.

This rearrangement joins TRBV19 to TRBJ2-3, with no clear D. The CDR3 spans 12 residues. V lost 5 bases and J 8 bases, leaving 11 bases between the germline ends. CDR1 and CDR2 from the germline V gene are LNHDA and SQIVND (reference sequence). The CDR3 DNA reads as TGTGCCAGTAGTGTAACCCTCGGTACGCAGTATTTT. Translation gives CASSVTLGTQYF.

The table lists this clone with a count of one. The genes are TRBV27 and TRBJ1-2; D is unresolved. The CDR3 is 16 residues long. Per the germline V gene, CDR1 is MNHEY and CDR2 is SMNVEV (reference sequence). The V end lost 6 bases, the J end lost 0 bases, and 17 bases lay between the germline ends. CDR3 sequence reads: CASSELRTGSNYGYTF. The DNA of the CDR3 is TGTGCCAGCAGCGAACTAAGGACGGGATCTAACTATGGCTACACCTTC.

J is TRBJ2-3 and V is TRBV5-6, with 12 bases aligning to TRBD2. CDR3 length: 17 residues. Trimming removed 2 bases from V and 6 bases from J; junction bases left unmatched: 10. CDR1 and CDR2 from the germline V gene are SGHDT and YYEEEE. CDR3 nucleotides: TGTGCCAGCAGCTTCCGACTAGCGGGAGCTCGTAAGGATACGCAGTATTTT. Translating it yields CASSFRLAGARKDTQYF. The whole variable domain, remainder taken from reference TRBV5-6 and TRBJ2-3, is DAGVTQSPTHLIKTRGQQVTLRCSPKSGHDTVSWYQQALGQGPQFIFQYYEEEERQRGNFPDRFSGHQFPNYSSELNVNALLLGDSALYLCASSFRLAGARKDTQYFGPGTRLTVL.

The V call is TRBV13, the J call TRBJ2-6, with D hard to call. There are 15 residues in the CDR3. Trimming cost V 0 bases and J 1 base, with 4 bases left between them. The germline V gene encodes CDR1 PRHDT and CDR2 FYEKMQ (reference sequence). The CDR3 bases are TGTGCCAGCAGCTTAGGGCTATCTGGGGCCAACGTCCTGACTTTC. Residues: CASSLGLSGANVLTF.

The CDR3 here is CASSGLQGDQPQHF. The CDR3 DNA is TGCGCCAGCAGTGGTTTACAGGGGGATCAGCCCCAGCATTTT. The gene calls are TRBV10-2 and TRBJ1-5; 8 nucleotides line up with TRBD1. V shed 4 bases, J shed 5 bases, and the junction held 4 bases outside the gene matches. The CDR3 has 14 residues. Per germline, CDR1 WSHSY and CDR2 SAAADI.

This chain links TRBV7-9 with TRBJ1-4, with 7 bases matching TRBD1. Germline lookup yields CDR1 SEHNR and CDR2 FQNEAQ (reference sequence). The CDR3 consists of 16 residues. J gave up 4 bases and V 0 bases, and 5 bases lay outside the gene matches. In nucleotides, the CDR3 is TGTGCCAGCAGCTTAGCGCGGGACAGACGTAATGAAAAACTGTTTTTT. It encodes CASSLARDRRNEKLFF.

In DNA, the CDR3 is TGTGCCAGCAGCTTGGTGGGACAGGGTATTTACGAGCAGTACTTC. Translating it yields CASSLVGQGIYEQYF. The chain employs TRBV5-8 and TRBJ2-7; TRBD1 matches at 9 bases. CDR3 length: 15 residues. CDR1 is SGHTS, CDR2 YDEGEE, per germline. V gave up 0 bases and J gave up 4 bases; unmatched junction bases: 5.

The V gene is TRBV28, the J gene TRBJ1-2, with TRBD1 matching over 8 bases. The V segment lost 6 bases and the J segment 6 bases; nucleotides outside the gene matches: 6. Germline lookup yields CDR1 MDHEN and CDR2 SYDVKM. The CDR3 length is 13 residues. CDR3: CASRLDRVDGYTF. The CDR3 DNA is TGTGCCAGCAGGTTGGACAGGGTAGATGGCTACACCTTC.

The rearrangement uses TRBV30 and TRBJ2-3; D is unresolved. V was cut by 1 base and J by 0 bases, with 11 bases left in between. The CDR3 sequence is 15 residues long. Germline CDR1 is GTSNPN and CDR2 is SVGIG (reference sequence). The CDR3 protein is CAWSAGQISTDTQYF. The CDR3 DNA reads as TGTGCCTGGAGTGCAGGCCAGATTAGCACAGATACGCAGTATTTT.

This chain joins TRBV24-1 and TRBJ2-1, with D possibly matching TRBD1 (6 bases). Per germline, CDR1 KGHDR and CDR2 SFDVKD. Between the trimmed V and J ends, which lost 11 bases and 7 bases, there was a span of 20 bases. The CDR3 length is 14 residues. CDR3 loop: CAIGQGRTMNEQFF. The CDR3 coding sequence is TGTGCCATCGGTCAGGGGCGCACGATGAATGAGCAGTTCTTC.

V is TRBV4-1 and J is TRBJ2-5; D is ambiguous. Looked up from germline, CDR1 is MGHRA and CDR2 is YSYEKL. The V and J ends lost 0 bases and 5 bases respectively, with 10 bases between them. The length of the CDR3 is 14 residues. CDR3 bases: TGCGCCAGCAGCCAAGATTGGGTGAGGGAGACCCAGTACTTC. Translation: CASSQDWVRETQYF.

J is TRBJ1-2 and V is TRBV11-3, with 8 bases that match TRBD1. V shed 5 bases and J 8 bases; nucleotides not matched to a gene: 10. Germline V gene data show CDR1 as SGHNT and CDR2 as YENEEA. This CDR3 is built from 14 residues. This CDR3 reads CASSPSGQGVGYTF. As DNA, the CDR3 is TGTGCCAGCAGCCCGTCCGGACAGGGAGTAGGCTACACCTTC. The full variable domain, rest sourced from reference TRBV11-3 and TRBJ1-2, is EAGVVQSPRYKIIEKKQPVAFWCNPISGHNTLYWYLQNLGQGPELLIRYENEEAVDDSQLPKDRFSAERLKGVDSTLKIQPAELGDSAVYLCASSPSGQGVGYTFGSGTRLTVV.

The chain employs TRBV20-1 and TRBJ2-1; 8 bases are a match to TRBD2. Losses at the gene ends were 3 bases for V and 2 bases for J; bases not matched to a gene: 6. Germline loops: CDR1 DFQATT, CDR2 SNEGSKA (reference sequence). This CDR3 comprises 15 residues. In DNA, the CDR3 is TGCAGTGCTAGTTTTGGCGGGAGGACCTACAATGAGCAGTTCTTC. Its translation is CSASFGGRTYNEQFF.

The CDR3 is CASSLLTVDYGYTF. In DNA form, the CDR3 reads TGTGCCAGCAGCTTGTTGACAGTTGACTATGGCTACACCTTC. The rearrangement links TRBV5-5 to TRBJ1-2, with a tentative D call TRBD1 (5 bases). V gave up 1 base and J gave up 3 bases, with 10 bases separating them. The CDR3 is 14 amino acids. CDR1 is SGHKS and CDR2 is YYEKEE in the germline V gene (reference sequence).

The gene calls are TRBV5-1 and TRBJ1-1; the D is unclear. Trimming took off 0 bases at V and 5 bases at J, with 11 bases between the two ends. The germline gives CDR1 SGHRS, CDR2 YFSETQ. There are 14 residues in the CDR3. The DNA for the CDR3 is TGCGCCAGCAGCTTGGGTCCCGTAGCAACTGAAGCTTTCTTT. Its translation is CASSLGPVATEAFF.

This chain joins TRBV25-1 and TRBJ2-5, with 15 bases that match TRBD2. The CDR3 extends over 17 amino acids. The J segment lost 5 bases and the V segment lost 5 bases, leaving 9 bases of the junction unmatched. Germline V gene lookup returns CDR1 MGHDK and CDR2 SYGVNS. CDR3 DNA sequence: TGTGCCAGCAGTCTTCCGGGACTAGCGGGAGGAGGTGAGACCCAGTACTTC. This translates into CASSLPGLAGGGETQYF.

This chain joins TRBV5-1 and TRBJ2-5; D is unresolved. The CDR3 length is 15 residues. V was clipped by 4 bases and J by 1 base, with 14 bases between them. Germline values: CDR1 SGHRS, CDR2 YFSETQ. The DNA of the CDR3 is TGCGCCAGCAGCACAACAACCTTCCCCCAAGAGACCCAGTACTTC. It codes for CASSTTTFPQETQYF.

This clone was picked up one time. The genes are TRBV2 and TRBJ1-5, with a weak D call TRBD1 (5 bases). The CDR3 totals 17 residues. Germline V gene sequence: CDR1 SNHLY, CDR2 FYNNEI. V lost 4 bases and J lost 0, with 16 bases in between. The CDR3 nucleotides read TGTGCCAGCAGTGCACAGGTGGGTCCTCTTAGCAATCAGCCCCAGCATTTT. This encodes CASSAQVGPLSNQPQHF.

In DNA, the CDR3 is TGTGCCAGCAGACCGCCGGGCCAAGAGACCCAGTACTTC. Translation: CASRPPGQETQYF. V usage is TRBV7-2 and J usage is TRBJ2-5, with unresolved D. The germline gives CDR1 SGHTA, CDR2 FQGNSA. V was cut by 6 bases and J by 1 base, with 9 bases left in between. The CDR3 is 13 residues long.

V is TRBV3-1 (or the pseudogene TRBV3-2) and J is TRBJ1-6; D gene uncertain. The germline gives CDR1 LGHDT, CDR2 YNNKEL (reference sequence). The length of the CDR3 is 18 residues. The V and J ends lost 0 bases and 0 bases respectively, with 12 bases between them. The CDR3 nucleotides are TGTGCCAGCAGCCAAGAGGAGGGAAGAGACTCCTATAATTCACCCCTCCACTTT. Its protein is CASSQEEGRDSYNSPLHF.